What follows are 18 T cell receptor beta chains derived from one specimen sequenced in a study of a mutant IDH1 vaccine in newly diagnosed glioma. Their cognate antigens are unknown. Using immunoSEQ multiplex PCR, the repertoire was profiled, and TCRdb retains in-frame clones only, with some absent. The sample records 31,000 or so clones, approximately 77% being singletons. Regarding time point: week 35, safety follow-up. Vaccination comprised doses that each held 300 ug of mutant IDH1 20-mer peptide, plus topical imiquimod. Sample: PBMCs, taken from a glioma patient whose treatment included an IDH1 peptide vaccine. Every receptor here comes from a man aged 25-45 years with glioma.

V is TRBV11-3 and J is TRBJ2-3; TRBD2 aligns across 10 bases. The J segment lost 5 bases and the V segment lost 2 bases, leaving 7 bases of the junction unmatched. Germline V gives CDR1 SGHNT, CDR2 YENEEA. CDR3 length: 16 residues. CDR3 loop: CASSLRVAGGLDTQYF. The CDR3 region has the DNA TGTGCCAGCAGCTTACGGGTAGCGGGAGGATTAGATACGCAGTATTTT.

This sequence joins TRBV5-6 and TRBJ1-1; D unclear. The CDR3 is made up of 14 amino acids. V was clipped by 4 bases and J by 5 bases, with 15 bases between them. CDR1 and CDR2 from the germline V gene are SGHDT and YYEEEE. In nucleotides, the CDR3 is TGTGCCAGCAGCCCTGGGTTAAGGAGGACTGAAGCTTTCTTT. It is translated as CASSPGLRRTEAFF.

The rearrangement links TRBV30 to TRBJ1-3; D remains unclear. Per germline, CDR1 GTSNPN and CDR2 SVGIG (reference sequence). The V gene lost 3 bases and the J gene lost 0 bases, with 9 bases spanning the gap. The CDR3 has 14 amino acids. The CDR3 DNA sequence: TGTGCCTGGAGCCAAGGGAGCTCTGGAAACACCATATATTTT. Translated, it gives CAWSQGSSGNTIYF.

V is TRBV5-6 and J is TRBJ2-3; TRBD1 might be the D (6 bases). Germline CDR1 is SGHDT and CDR2 is YYEEEE. The CDR3 runs to 11 residues. V was pared by 6 bases and J by 4 bases, with 6 bases between. CDR3: CASKGADTQYF. DNA for the CDR3: TGTGCCAGCAAGGGGGCAGATACGCAGTATTTT.

The V and J genes are TRBV9 and TRBJ2-6, with a weak D call TRBD2 (6 bases). The CDR3 runs 15 residues. Trimming took off 9 bases at V and 0 bases at J, with 13 bases between the two ends. Per germline, CDR1 SGDLS and CDR2 YYNGEE. CDR3 sequence: CATRRGLSGANVLTF. The CDR3 nucleotides are TGTGCCACTAGGCGGGGCCTCTCTGGGGCCAACGTCCTGACTTTC.

For the CDR3, the DNA is TGTGCCAGCAGCGGAGTGGAGGGGAGGACAATAAGCAGGGCCGGGGAGCTGTTTTTT. This codes for CASSGVEGRTISRAGELFF. The V gene is TRBV9, the J gene TRBJ2-2; D is perhaps TRBD2 (6 bases). V dropped 3 bases and J dropped 6 bases, with 27 bases sitting between them. Germline assignment: CDR1 SGDLS and CDR2 YYNGEE. The CDR3 has 19 residues.

In DNA, the CDR3 is TGCGCCAGCATGGGGGTGACGATTCAGCCCCAGCATTTT. Translating gives CASMGVTIQPQHF. The chain carries TRBV10-2 and TRBJ1-5, with a weak D call TRBD1 (5 bases). Trimming pared 7 bases from V and 6 bases from J, leaving 13 bases between. The CDR3 is made up of 13 amino acids. Germline lookup yields CDR1 WSHSY and CDR2 SAAADI.

The sample holds a few counts of this clone. The CDR3 region has the DNA TGCAGTGCTTTAGGACAGGCTGAAGCTTTCTTT. Translation gives CSALGQAEAFF. The chain employs TRBV20-1 and TRBJ1-1; TRBD1 agrees at 7 bases. CDR1 and CDR2 from the germline V gene are DFQATT and SNEGSKA (reference sequence). The V gene end was trimmed by 5 bases and the J gene end by 6 bases; junction bases not matched to a gene: 3. The CDR3 is made up of 11 amino acids.

This clone was seen a handful of times. J is TRBJ2-2 and V is TRBV14; 7 bases match TRBD2. The CDR3 contains 17 residues. The V and J ends lost 0 bases and 1 base, in that order; junction bases with no gene match: 5. Germline CDR1 is SGHDN and CDR2 is FVKESK. CDR3 sequence: CASSQDSLAENTGELFF. CDR3 in DNA: TGTGCCAGCAGCCAAGATAGTCTAGCGGAGAACACCGGGGAGCTGTTTTTT.

The chain recombines TRBV2 with TRBJ1-2, with D possibly being TRBD1 (5 bases). Germline V gene sequence: CDR1 SNHLY, CDR2 FYNNEI. Trimming cost V 5 bases and J 8 bases, with 9 bases left between them. The CDR3 runs to 11 residues. This chain's CDR3 is CASSRQWGYTF. The CDR3 nucleotides read TGTGCCAGCAGTCGACAGTGGGGCTACACCTTC.

The chain employs TRBV5-1 and TRBJ1-2; D remains ambiguous. The germline V gene has CDR1 SGHRS and CDR2 YFSETQ. Between the trimmed V and J ends, which lost 1 base and 8 bases, there was a span of 12 bases. The CDR3 is 13 amino acids. The CDR3 sequence is CASSLYQSGGYTF. In DNA, the CDR3 is TGCGCCAGCAGCTTGTACCAGTCGGGGGGCTACACCTTC.

The rearrangement links TRBV29-1 to TRBJ2-5, with 10 bases matching TRBD1. The V segment lost 2 bases and the J segment 7 bases; nucleotides outside the gene matches: 4. The CDR3 has 13 residues. Germline V CDR1 and CDR2: SQVTM, ANQGSEA. This CDR3 is CSVERGDRGTQYF. Here the CDR3 DNA reads TGCAGCGTTGAACGAGGGGACAGGGGGACCCAGTACTTC.

CDR3 in amino acids: CASSSTGTSRTDTQYF. CDR3 in DNA: TGTGCCAGCAGCAGCACCGGGACTAGCCGCACAGATACGCAGTATTTT. V usage is TRBV5-6 and J usage is TRBJ2-3; TRBD2 matches at 9 bases. Germline V gives CDR1 SGHDT, CDR2 YYEEEE. V shed 4 bases, J shed 1 base, and the junction held 7 bases outside the gene matches. The CDR3 is made up of 16 amino acids.

The chain is built from TRBV6-5 and TRBJ2-1; no reliable D call. The CDR3 length is 13 residues. V was trimmed by 0 bases and J by 6 bases, leaving 6 bases between them. The germline V gene has CDR1 MNHEY and CDR2 SVGAGI. CDR3 nucleotides: TGTGCCAGCAGTTACTCGAATTCCAATGAGCAGTTCTTC. Protein sequence: CASSYSNSNEQFF.

CDR3 in amino acids: CASSSRGTYEAFF. The CDR3 DNA reads as TGTGCCAGCAGTTCGAGGGGCACTTATGAAGCTTTCTTT. The chain is built from TRBV11-3 and TRBJ1-1; a weak D match, TRBD1 (5 bases). The CDR3 runs 13 residues. V lost 6 bases, J lost 7 bases, and 15 bases lay in between. Germline V lookup: CDR1 SGHNT, CDR2 YENEEA.

This clone appeared a single time. The chain is built from TRBV6-5 and TRBJ1-1; weak D call: TRBD1 (5 bases). Germline assignment: CDR1 MNHEY and CDR2 SVGAGI. The CDR3 is made up of 14 amino acids. Trimming took 6 bases from V and 10 from J, leaving 21 bases between them. CDR3 sequence (DNA): TGTGCCAGCAGCCTCCATAGGGGACCGTATATAGCTTTCTTT. Protein product: CASSLHRGPYIAFF.

Only one count was recorded for this clone. This chain uses TRBV29-1 with TRBJ2-7; the match to TRBD2 covers 8 bases. Germline V gene data show CDR1 as SQVTM and CDR2 as ANQGSEA. This CDR3 is 14 amino acids long. V lost 7 bases, J lost 2 bases, and 10 bases stayed unmatched. Here the CDR3 DNA reads TGCAGCGCCGGCCTCGGGGGGGGCGCCTACGAGCAGTACTTC. Protein sequence: CSAGLGGGAYEQYF.

The V and J genes are TRBV10-3 and TRBJ2-2; a weak D match, TRBD2 (6 bases). Trimming removed 6 bases at V and 0 bases at J, with 11 bases between. Germline lookup yields CDR1 ENHRY and CDR2 SYGVKD. This CDR3 comprises 15 residues. The CDR3 spells CAISGTAANTGELFF. The CDR3 DNA is TGTGCCATCAGCGGGACTGCCGCGAACACCGGGGAGCTGTTTTTT.